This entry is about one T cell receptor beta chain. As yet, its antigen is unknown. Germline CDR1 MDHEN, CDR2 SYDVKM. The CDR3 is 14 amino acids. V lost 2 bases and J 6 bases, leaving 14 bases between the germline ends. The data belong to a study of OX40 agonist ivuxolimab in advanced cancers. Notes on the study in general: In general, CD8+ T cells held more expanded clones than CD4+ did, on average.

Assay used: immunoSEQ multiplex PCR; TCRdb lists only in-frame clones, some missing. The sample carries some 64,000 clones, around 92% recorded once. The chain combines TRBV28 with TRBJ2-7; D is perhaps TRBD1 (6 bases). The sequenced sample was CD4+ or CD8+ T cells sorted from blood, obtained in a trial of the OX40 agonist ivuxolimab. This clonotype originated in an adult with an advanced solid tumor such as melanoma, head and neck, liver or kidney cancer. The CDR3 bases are TGTGCCAGCAGTTTAGGGTGGGGGCCCGGCGAGCAGTACGTC. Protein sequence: CASSLGWGPGEQYV.